Included here is one T cell receptor (beta chain) sequence, with context. Its antigen is still unknown. Both 60 Vbeta primers and 13 Jbeta primers went into the PCR. Clones were read by immunoSEQ multiplex PCR, and TCRdb kept only the in-frame ones, dropping some. Among about 120,000 clones listed, about 71% were seen once. The sample originates from a study of cytomegalovirus exposure and HLA in healthy donors. Study-wide results and caveats: Presence/absence analyses assumed roughly uniform sequencing depth across donors, which may not hold.

Germline CDR1 reads SGHAT; CDR2 reads FQNNGV. The V and J ends lost 6 bases and 4 bases respectively, with 14 bases between them. The CDR3 length is 14 residues. Specimen: PBMCs. The chain employs TRBV11-2 and TRBJ2-3; possibly TRBD1 for D (5 bases). The origin of this receptor is a woman between 45 and 60 years old in good health and CMV-seronegative. This chain's CDR3 is CASSQQGVSDTQYF. The CDR3 DNA reads as TGTGCCAGCAGTCAGCAAGGGGTGTCAGATACGCAGTATTTT. Using reference TRBV11-2 and TRBJ2-3 for the parts outside the CDR3, the full variable domain is EAGVAQSPRYKIIEKRQSVAFWCNPISGHATLYWYQQILGQGPKLLIQFQNNGVVDDSQLPKDRFSAERLKGVDSTLKIQPAKLEDSAVYLCASSQQGVSDTQYFGPGTRLTVL.